These 6 T cell receptor beta chains share one sample of origin, sequenced in a study of cytomegalovirus exposure and HLA in healthy donors. The PCR ran on 60 Vbeta and 13 Jbeta primers. Assay: immunoSEQ multiplex PCR; the TCRdb copy retains only in-frame clones and omits some. The table includes 90,000 to 150,000 clones, about 78% detected once. The sample taken for sequencing was PBMCs. The receptor set was obtained from a woman in her thirties or forties in good health and CMV-seropositive.

The chain is built from TRBV29-1 and TRBJ1-4, with 8 bases matching TRBD1. The CDR3 consists of 13 residues. Germline V gene sequence: CDR1 SQVTM, CDR2 ANQGSEA. The junction had 6 bases not matched to a gene; V was cut back by 4 bases and J by 8 bases. This CDR3 reads CSVGAGGEEKLFF. CDR3 in DNA: TGCAGCGTTGGTGCAGGGGGCGAGGAAAAACTGTTTTTT.

This clone was counted only a few times. The chain carries TRBV10-3 and TRBJ2-3; TRBD1 matches at 9 bases. CDR1 is ENHRY, CDR2 SYGVKD, per germline. With V trimmed by 11 bases and J by 6 bases, 12 bases remained unmatched. This CDR3 contains 14 residues. CDR3: CASKGDRDSDTQYF. Here the CDR3 DNA reads TGTGCCTCCAAAGGGGACAGGGATTCGGATACGCAGTATTTT.

This rearrangement joins TRBV4-2 to TRBJ1-2; TRBD1 is a possible D gene (5 bases). In germline, CDR1 is LGHNA, CDR2 YNFKEQ. The CDR3 totals 15 residues. Trimming stripped 1 base from V and 8 bases from J, with 17 bases between. CDR3 coding DNA: TGTGCCAGCAGCCAAGGGGCAGGGCACGGCTTAGGCTACACCTTC. Protein product: CASSQGAGHGLGYTF.

The chain combines TRBV4-1 with TRBJ1-1; D possibly corresponds to TRBD1 (5 bases). Germline CDR1 and CDR2: MGHRA and YSYEKL. The CDR3 is 16 residues long. V lost 3 bases, J lost 1 base, and 15 bases lay in between. The CDR3, as DNA: TGCGCCAGCAGCCAGCGCGGACAACCGGGGAACACTGAAGCTTTCTTT. Protein: CASSQRGQPGNTEAFF.

This clone occurred once. V and J are TRBV2 and TRBJ1-2, with TRBD1 as a possible D gene (6 bases). Germline V gene sequence: CDR1 SNHLY, CDR2 FYNNEI. V was cut by 7 bases and J by 4 bases, with 13 bases left in between. The CDR3 covers 13 residues. This chain's CDR3 is CASTGQTSYGYTF. In DNA, the CDR3 is TGTGCCAGCACTGGACAGACTTCCTATGGCTACACCTTC.

This chain uses TRBV19 with TRBJ1-1, with D possibly being TRBD1 (6 bases). This CDR3 comprises 14 residues. The germline CDR1 and CDR2 sequences are LNHDA and SQIVND (reference sequence). Deletions cut 5 bases from V and 4 bases from J, with 14 bases between. The CDR3 spells CASSPSDRPTEAFF. The CDR3 DNA reads TGTGCCAGTAGTCCCTCTGACAGGCCCACTGAAGCTTTCTTT.